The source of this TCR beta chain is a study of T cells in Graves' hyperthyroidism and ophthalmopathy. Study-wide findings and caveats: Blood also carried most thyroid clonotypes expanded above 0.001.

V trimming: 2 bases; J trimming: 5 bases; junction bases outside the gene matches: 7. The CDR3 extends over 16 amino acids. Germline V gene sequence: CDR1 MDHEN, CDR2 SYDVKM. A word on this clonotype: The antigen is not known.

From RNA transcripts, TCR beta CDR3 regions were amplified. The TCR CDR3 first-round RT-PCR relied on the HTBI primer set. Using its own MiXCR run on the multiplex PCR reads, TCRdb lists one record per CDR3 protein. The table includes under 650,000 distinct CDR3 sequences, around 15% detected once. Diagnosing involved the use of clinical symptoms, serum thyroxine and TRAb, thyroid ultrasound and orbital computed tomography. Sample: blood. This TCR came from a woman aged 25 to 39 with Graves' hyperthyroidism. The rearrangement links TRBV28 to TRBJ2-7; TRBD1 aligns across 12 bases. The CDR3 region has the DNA TGTGCCAGCAGTTTAGCGGCGGGGACAGGGGGCAACGAGCAGTACTTC. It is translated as CASSLAAGTGGNEQYF.